The 10 T cell receptor beta chains presented below share a single source sample, sequenced in a study of T-cell memory formation after mild COVID-19. Each CDR3 protein is one row after TCRdb ran MiXCR on the 5' RACE reads. The sample consists of hundreds of thousands of distinct CDR3 sequences, approximately 29% of them appearing once. The sequenced sample was PBMCs or a T cell subset sorted from them (not recorded which). Receptors were obtained from an adult woman who had mild COVID-19 (a few samples of this study predate the infection). Cell type and time point are not known.

The table lists this clonotype with a few counts. V and J are TRBV4-2 and TRBJ2-5; perhaps TRBD2 as D (5 bases). This CDR3 has 15 amino acids. Trimming took off 2 bases at V and 5 bases at J, with 15 bases between the two ends. Germline V CDR1 and CDR2: LGHNA, YNFKEQ. The CDR3 nucleotides read TGTGCCAGCAGCCAATACCTCTCAACGGGGGAGACCCAGTACTTC. The encoded protein is CASSQYLSTGETQYF.

The CDR3 sequence is CASSLDTVNTEAFF. CDR3 DNA: TGTGCCAGCAGCTTGGACACGGTGAACACTGAAGCTTTCTTT. The chain employs TRBV7-9 and TRBJ1-1; possibly TRBD1 for D (5 bases). CDR1 and CDR2 from the germline V gene are SEHNR and FQNEAQ (reference sequence). The CDR3 loop spans 14 amino acids. Trimming left V 3 bases short and J 0 bases short, with 8 bases between.

Of note for this clonotype: A much larger clone is a single base away; this may be a read error. DNA for the CDR3: TGTGCCAGCAGCCGCTCGAACACCGGGGAGCTGTTTTTT. It yields the protein CASSRSNTGELFF. The chain couples TRBV11-3 to TRBJ2-2, with D uncertain. The CDR3 contains 13 residues. V was clipped by 5 bases and J by 0 bases, with 4 bases between them. The germline V gene encodes CDR1 SGHNT and CDR2 YENEEA.

This sequence joins TRBV20-1 and TRBJ1-4; weak D call: TRBD1 (5 bases). CDR1 and CDR2 (germline): DFQATT, SNEGSKA (reference sequence). Trimming pared 5 bases from V and 7 bases from J, leaving 17 bases between. The CDR3 runs 14 residues. The CDR3 sequence is CSAGPTGGVEKLFF. In DNA form, the CDR3 reads TGCAGTGCTGGTCCCACGGGGGGTGTTGAAAAACTGTTTTTT.

The table lists this clonotype with a count of one. V is TRBV20-1 and J is TRBJ2-1; no clear D gene. This CDR3 has 14 residues. V shed 1 base and J shed 3 bases, with 10 bases lying between them. Germline values: CDR1 DFQATT, CDR2 SNEGSKA (reference sequence). This chain's CDR3 is CSARGQVHYNEQFF. The CDR3 DNA sequence: TGCAGTGCTAGAGGTCAGGTACACTACAATGAGCAGTTCTTC.

This clonotype was seen a few times. The chain combines TRBV20-1 with TRBJ2-3; D might be TRBD2 (6 bases). CDR1 DFQATT and CDR2 SNEGSKA come from the germline V gene (reference sequence). Trimming stripped 5 bases from V and 1 base from J, with 19 bases between. The length of the CDR3 is 16 residues. The CDR3 region has the DNA TGCAGTGCTGGAATCTTTATAGCGGATGGCACAGATACGCAGTATTTT. Its translation is CSAGIFIADGTDTQYF.

V usage is TRBV3-1 and J usage is TRBJ2-7; 8 bases agree with TRBD2. The CDR3 sequence is 15 residues long. Germline trimming cut 2 bases from V and 3 bases from J; bases unmatched to any gene: 6. CDR1 is LGHDT and CDR2 is YNNKEL in the germline V gene (reference sequence). The CDR3 here is CASSQSGLADYEQYF. The CDR3 nucleotides are TGTGCCAGCAGCCAATCTGGACTAGCAGACTACGAGCAGTACTTC.

The V and J genes are TRBV15 and TRBJ2-1, with D unclear. Trimming left V 8 bases short and J 8 bases short, with 19 bases between. CDR3 size: 14 residues. Germline V gives CDR1 LNHNV, CDR2 YYDKDF (reference sequence). In nucleotides, the CDR3 is TGTGCCACCCTCAGCCAGACCAATGGGGATGAGCAGTTCTTC. As protein: CATLSQTNGDEQFF.

This chain links TRBV24-1 with TRBJ2-1, with TRBD2 identical over 8 bases. From germline, CDR1 is KGHDR and CDR2 SFDVKD. The V gene end was trimmed by 3 bases and the J gene end by 7 bases; junction bases not matched to a gene: 22. The CDR3 is made up of 20 amino acids. CDR3 region: CATSDALRPGSGGHGNEQFF. Here the CDR3 DNA reads TGTGCCACCAGTGATGCCCTCCGACCGGGCAGCGGGGGCCACGGGAATGAGCAGTTCTTC.

The table lists this clonotype with a few counts. The V call is TRBV4-3, the J call TRBJ2-7, with 10 bases aligning to TRBD2. The CDR3 covers 15 residues. Germline CDR1 is LGHNA and CDR2 is YSLEER. V gave up 4 bases and J gave up 2 bases; unmatched junction bases: 5. In DNA, the CDR3 is TGCGCCAGCAGCCCTGGACTAGCGGTGGCCTACGAGCAGTACTTC. Amino acid sequence: CASSPGLAVAYEQYF.